The clone carrying this T cell receptor (beta chain) showed up just a few times. This specimen comes from a study of blood T cell repertoires in COVID-19. Turning to the study itself: The study drew acute and convalescent COVID-19 samples from the United States, Italy and Spain. Sample material is recorded as cDNA or gDNA derived from T cells, B-cell-depleted T cells, or PBMCs.

Per the original data handling: It was from reference gene primer amplification that nucleated cell counts were estimated. Produced via immunoSEQ multiplex PCR; TCRdb's table is partial and in-frame only. The V and J calls and clone size are taken from that table; D and trimming were inferred from the DNA. In the table there are about 220,000 clones, approximately 84% of which are singletons. The V and J ends lost 5 bases and 0 bases, in that order; junction bases with no gene match: 9. This CDR3 contains 18 residues. Per germline, CDR1 MNHNY and CDR2 SVGAGI (reference sequence). The chain is built from TRBV6-6 and TRBJ2-3, with TRBD2 matching 12 bases. Sequencing input: peripheral blood. This clonotype was sampled from a young woman who had recovered from COVID-19. CDR3 sequence (DNA): TGTGCCAGCAGTCTTGGACTAGCGGGAATACCCAGCACAGATACGCAGTATTTT. Its translation: CASSLGLAGIPSTDTQYF.